These 11 T cell receptor beta chains were all obtained from the same sample, sequenced in a study of T-cell reconstitution after alpha-beta-depleted transplantation in children. TCRbeta library construction was performed incorporating unique molecular identifiers. TCRdb redid the calling of the PCR reads with MiXCR, one entry per CDR3 protein. Of 450,000 to 600,000 distinct CDR3 sequences detected, around a third appear once; the ten largest clones hold 2% to 2.5%. Sequenced material: PBMCs from the stem cell graft donor, taken from the stem cell graft. The receptors were gathered from a human donor who donated a stem cell graft to a child with aplastic anemia.

The gene calls are TRBV20-1 and TRBJ1-3; TRBD1 matches 8 bases. CDR1 DFQATT and CDR2 SNEGSKA come from the germline V gene (reference sequence). The CDR3 contains 16 residues. The V segment lost 1 base and the J segment 0 bases; nucleotides outside the gene matches: 5. CDR3 region: CSARGTGNRSGNTIYF. CDR3 bases: TGCAGTGCTAGAGGGACAGGGAACCGCTCTGGAAACACCATATATTTT.

A single count supports this clonotype. The CDR3 DNA sequence: TGTGCCAGCTCACCACCTGACAGACCTTACAATGAGCAGTTCTTC. Translated, it gives CASSPPDRPYNEQFF. The rearrangement joins TRBV18 to TRBJ2-1; perhaps TRBD1 as D (5 bases). V gave up 0 bases and J gave up 4 bases, with 10 bases separating them. The CDR3 length is 15 residues. CDR1 KGHSH and CDR2 LQKENI come from the germline V gene.

The chain has TRBV5-3 and TRBJ1-2; 7 bases are shared with TRBD1. TRBV5-3 qualifies as an ORF whose function is uncertain. CDR3 length equals 13 residues. V was clipped by 5 bases and J by 5 bases; unmatched bases: 6. The CDR3 DNA reads as TGTGCCAGAAGTGGCAGGGGGGGATATGGCTACACCTTC. This translates into CARSGRGGYGYTF.

The rearrangement uses TRBV5-1 and TRBJ2-7; D unresolved. The V end was cut by 0 bases, the J end by 4 bases, with 26 bases between. The CDR3 is 19 amino acids. The germline V gene encodes CDR1 SGHRS and CDR2 YFSETQ. CDR3 loop: CASSLVVFVGAGGSYEQYF. The CDR3, as DNA: TGCGCCAGCAGCTTGGTAGTCTTTGTGGGCGCTGGTGGGTCGTACGAGCAGTACTTC.

The genes are TRBV5-1 and TRBJ1-2; D might be TRBD1 (6 bases). Per the germline V gene, CDR1 is SGHRS and CDR2 is YFSETQ. This CDR3 has 18 residues. V lost 2 bases to trimming and J lost 1 base, with 21 bases between them. CDR3 DNA: TGCGCCAGCAGCTTCCCGATTCGCGGGGGCCGTATTAACTATGGCTACACCTTC. Protein: CASSFPIRGGRINYGYTF.

This clonotype has just a few counts. The V gene is TRBV20-1, the J gene TRBJ2-3, with TRBD2 identical over 7 bases. Germline trimming cut 5 bases from V and 2 bases from J; bases unmatched to any gene: 4. This CDR3 is built from 13 residues. CDR1 and CDR2 from the germline V gene are DFQATT and SNEGSKA (reference sequence). This CDR3 reads CSASSGNTDTQYF. The CDR3 DNA reads TGCAGTGCTTCTAGCGGAAACACAGATACGCAGTATTTT.

The rearrangement joins TRBV30 to TRBJ1-1; D unclear. The germline V gene has CDR1 GTSNPN and CDR2 SVGIG (reference sequence). The CDR3 is made up of 12 amino acids. Trimming took off 2 bases at V and 1 base at J, with 5 bases between the two ends. This chain's CDR3 is CAWSWSNTEAFF. The CDR3 bases are TGTGCCTGGAGTTGGTCGAACACTGAAGCTTTCTTT.

The V call is TRBV7-9, the J call TRBJ2-7; TRBD2 agrees at 8 bases. Trimming removed 3 bases from V and 3 bases from J; junction bases left unmatched: 4. The CDR3 contains 14 residues. The germline V gene encodes CDR1 SEHNR and CDR2 FQNEAQ (reference sequence). The CDR3 nucleotides are TGTGCCAGCAGCTTTGGGACTAGTGTCTACGAGCAGTACGTC. Translated, it gives CASSFGTSVYEQYV.

The J gene is TRBJ2-5, the V gene TRBV5-4; TRBD1 agrees at 7 bases. The germline V gene encodes CDR1 SGHNT and CDR2 YYREEE (reference sequence). The V gene end was trimmed by 4 bases and the J gene end by 4 bases; junction bases not matched to a gene: 13. CDR3 length: 16 residues. In nucleotides, the CDR3 is TGTGCCAGCAGCCTCAGACAGGGATTACCGGGAGAGACCCAGTACTTC. Residues: CASSLRQGLPGETQYF.

This clonotype was counted only a few times. The chain carries TRBV12-3 or TRBV12-4 and TRBJ2-1; 12 bases align to TRBD2. This CDR3 has 15 amino acids. Trimming took 2 bases from V and 9 from J; bases not matched to a gene: 5. The CDR3 nucleotides read TGTGCCAGCAGTTTATCTAGCGGGAGGGCTGGTGAGCAGTTCTTC. Its translation: CASSLSSGRAGEQFF.

The genes are TRBV23-1 and TRBJ2-7, with 8 nucleotides matching TRBD2. TRBV23-1 is an open reading frame whose function is uncertain. Germline trimming cut 8 bases from V and 5 bases from J; bases unmatched to any gene: 11. The CDR3 totals 14 residues. In nucleotides, the CDR3 is TGCGCCAGCCCAGCGAGCGGGAGATTTAACGAGCAGTACGTC. This codes for CASPASGRFNEQYV.